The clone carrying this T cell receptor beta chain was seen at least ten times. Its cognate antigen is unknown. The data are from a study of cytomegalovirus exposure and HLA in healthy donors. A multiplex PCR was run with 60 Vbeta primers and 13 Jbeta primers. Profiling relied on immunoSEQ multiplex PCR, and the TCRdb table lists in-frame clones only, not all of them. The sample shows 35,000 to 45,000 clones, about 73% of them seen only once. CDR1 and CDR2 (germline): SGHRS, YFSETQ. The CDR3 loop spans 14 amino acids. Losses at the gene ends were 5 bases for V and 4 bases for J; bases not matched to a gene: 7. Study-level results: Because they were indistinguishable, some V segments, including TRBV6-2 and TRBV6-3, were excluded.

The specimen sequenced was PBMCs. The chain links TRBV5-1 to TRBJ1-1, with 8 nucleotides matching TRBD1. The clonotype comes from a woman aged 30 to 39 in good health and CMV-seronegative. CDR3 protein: CASSWTGRSTEAFF. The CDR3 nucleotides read TGCGCCAGCAGTTGGACAGGGCGGAGCACTGAAGCTTTCTTT.